The present TCR beta chain was sequenced within a study of T cells in women clearing cervical HPV infection (dated by TCRdb to 2017 to 2018). Regarding the research as a whole: The cases were 20 to 25 women with histologically confirmed HPV16-related CIN3 or worse, and 2 of those women had invasive cancers. Five blinded duplicates per group were added as quality controls, giving about 60 samples: approximately 50 participants and about ten replicates. The exploratory proof-of-principle case-control study was nested within the Guanacaste HPV Natural History Study in Costa Rica and compared TCR repertoires across cervical HPV16 outcomes. Among cases, blood sampling occurred a median of 149 days after lesion detection, with an interquartile range of about 80 to 200 days. The controls were about two dozen women whose single incident HPV16 infection cleared within 12 months with no development of precancer or cancer. Cases had a median age of roughly 30 years compared with approximately 41 for controls, and baseline characteristics showed no significant differences between the groups. Since only a few of the women had HLA typing available, the possibility that HLA type was acting as a confounder could not be ruled out. Cases were matched to controls by age within five years and by the year the sample was collected. Blood from cases was collected at the visit where the lesion was first found, while blood from controls was collected once the infection could no longer be detected. The parent cohort enrolled about 10,000 women aged 18 or older in Guanacaste, Costa Rica, during about 1992 to 1995 and followed them for seven to eight years. The paper as a whole reports these results and caveats: Random forest classifiers combining richness and V gene abundances distinguished cases from controls with an estimated AUC of about 0.79. Whether associations preceded infection or resulted from infection could not be shown with the cross-sectional design, and effector/memory subsets and HPV-specific T cells were not isolated. Because the number of T cells in each sample was unknown, differences in richness could reflect differing T-cell content rather than repertoire biology. Significantly higher TCR repertoire richness was observed in CIN3+ cases than in controls across sequencing depths, whereas no difference in evenness was found. TRBV6-7 relative abundance was lower in cases than in controls (about 0.099% versus 0.17%; Bonferroni P = 0.0008).

In regard to this clone: No cognate antigen has been identified for it. The observed sequence ends 3 residues before the CDR3 terminus, with the missing tail filled in from the germline J gene.

The CDR3 starts with the cysteine, ends with the phenylalanine, and has 11 residues. Part of the CDR3 DNA is given, 24 bases translated from base 1. V loses 4 bases, J loses 1 base, and the germline ends lie 5 bases apart. Taken from the germline V gene (reference sequence), the CDR1 and CDR2 loops are DFQATT and SNEGSKA. Every participant had a single incident cervical HPV16 infection, and women with prevalent HPV16 infections were excluded. Cervical HPV DNA was detected by MY09/MY11 PCR and genotyped by dot-blot hybridization. About 15 mL of heparinized blood were centrifuged, and the buffy coat was split into aliquots, frozen at -30 degrees C, and then kept at -80 degrees C. QIAGEN kits were used to extract genomic DNA from the buffy coat specimens. Using the immunoSEQ assay, multiplex PCR amplified TCR beta CDR3 regions from an average of roughly 1,100 ng of genomic DNA per sample. Primer bias was corrected in the assay by using a complete synthetic TCR repertoire to establish an amplification baseline. The amplicons were sequenced using the Illumina platform. Concerning the study's data processing: Error correction of the sequences involved clustering with frequency ratios plus a modified nearest-neighbor algorithm, after which the sequences were analyzed in the immunoSEQ Analyzer using IMGT gene definitions. At each rarefaction depth, TCR richness and evenness were averaged across 20 rarefaction repeats, and any sample with fewer sequences than the depth was left out. Wilcoxon rank sum tests with FDR correction were used to compare relative abundances of V, D and J genes between the groups. Blinded duplicates gave an intraclass correlation of over 90% for TCR richness and an average of about 74% across under 75 gene segments. The table comes from immuneACCESS by way of TCRdb, which keeps in-frame sequences with V and J called. Part of the clones is missing from these tables; in studies checked, under half for an unresolved V gene and the rest for unknown reasons. The V and J calls and the clone size are those of that table, but D and trimming were determined from the DNA. The sample has tens of thousands of clones on record. Clones ranked in the top ten supply approximately 9.8% of the sample.

Sample: blood buffy coat. The rearranged chain carries TRBV20-1 and TRBJ2-7; no D gene can be assigned with confidence. This receptor was obtained from a woman between 18 and 69 years old with a cervical HPV16 infection that either progressed to CIN3+ or cleared (not recorded which). The CDR3 region: CSAKYSYEQYF. Partial CDR3 DNA: TGCAGTGCTAAATATTCCTACGAG.